The T cell receptor beta chain under discussion was sequenced for a study of regulatory dendritic cells for organ transplantation. With 3 bases clipped from V and 2 bases from J, the junction kept 2 bases outside the gene matches. CDR3 length: 15 residues. Germline lookup yields CDR1 KGHSH and CDR2 LQKENI. TCRdb's copy holds only in-frame clones and misses some; the assay was immunoSEQ multiplex PCR. The table has over 25,000 clones, roughly 80% seen once; the top ten hold around 0.1%. Input material: naive CD4+ T cells from blood. The subset: CD45RA+ naive T cells. The receptor was isolated from a human donor in good health. V usage is TRBV18 and J usage is TRBJ2-5, with 11 bases aligning to TRBD2. CDR3 nucleotides: TGTGCCAGCTCACCGGGACTAGCGGAACAAGAGACCCAGTACTTC. Translation gives CASSPGLAEQETQYF.